This is a list of T cell receptor beta chains from one sample in a study of blood T cell repertoires in COVID-19. Sequenced by immunoSEQ multiplex PCR; TCRdb stores in-frame clones only, minus some. The top ten clones hold about 10% of a sample with tens of thousands of clones, about three quarters of them seen once. The sequencing sample was made of peripheral blood. The source of these receptors is a human donor in a cohort sampled during active COVID-19. The CDR3 runs from the conserved cysteine through the conserved F or W. The D gene is left open where the match is weak. Clone size is stated in some rows and not others, as once, few, many or a class when expanded.

>TRBV5-6|-|TRBD1|TRBJ1-2
TGTGCCAGCAGCTACCGGGACAGGGGTAGAGGCTACACCTTC
CASSYRDRGRGYTF
>TRBV15|-|TRBD1|TRBJ1-1
TGTGCCACCAGCAGGGACAGGGGGACTGAAGCTTTCTTT
CATSRDRGTEAFF
>TRBV19|few|-|TRBJ1-1
TGTGCCAGTAGTCTCCTCAGGGCCGGCGGCACTGAAGCTTTCTTT
CASSLLRAGGTEAFF
>TRBV5-1|-|-|TRBJ2-7
TGCGCCAGCAGCTTGGACAGTCGTTCGTGGGAGCAGTACTTC
CASSLDSRSWEQYF
>TRBV6-2/TRBV6-3|-|TRBD1|TRBJ2-1
TGTGCCAGCAGTTACGCGACAGGGAAAGGGAATGAGCAGTTCTTC
CASSYATGKGNEQFF
>TRBV5-1|-|-|TRBJ2-7
TGCGCCAGCAGCTCCCGGGACTCCTACGAGCAGTACTTC
CASSSRDSYEQYF
>TRBV5-4|-|-|TRBJ2-7
TGTGCCAGCAGTCTCGGGGGGCCGTCCTACGAGCAGTACTTC
CASSLGGPSYEQYF
>TRBV7-9|-|-|TRBJ1-1
TGTGCCAGCGAATTACCTGGACAGATGAACACTGAAGCTTTCTTT
CASELPGQMNTEAFF
>TRBV9|-|-|TRBJ1-6
TGTGCCAGCAACCCTTCCTCCTCGCCGAGACTTAATTCACCCCTCCACTTT
CASNPSSSPRLNSPLHF
>TRBV19|-|TRBD1|TRBJ2-7
TGTGCCAGTAGCCCGGGACAGGGGGCGGGTAGGCAGTACTTC
CASSPGQGAGRQYF
>TRBV11-3|few|TRBD2|TRBJ2-2
TGTGCCAGCAGCCCGCCTTCAATCCCGGGGGGCACCGGGGAGCTGTTTTTT
CASSPPSIPGGTGELFF
>TRBV5-1|-|TRBD1|TRBJ2-7
TGCGCCAGCAGCTACGGGACAGAGACCTCCTACGAGCAGTACTTC
CASSYGTETSYEQYF
>TRBV3-1/TRBV3-2|-|TRBD1|TRBJ2-7
TGTGCCAGCAGCCAGGTAGGGACAGGGAAGTACTTC
CASSQVGTGKYF
>TRBV10-1|-|-|TRBJ1-5
TGCGCCAGCAGTTACAGGGCAAACAATCAGCCCCAGCATTTT
CASSYRANNQPQHF
>TRBV10-1|-|TRBD1|TRBJ2-7
TGCGCCAGCAGTAGAACAGGGGGCAGAGAGCAGTACTTC
CASSRTGGREQYF
>TRBV7-2|-|-|TRBJ1-2
TGTGCTAGTTCCCGGGCAGGGCCTAGGGATAACTATGGCTACACCTTC
CASSRAGPRDNYGYTF
>TRBV7-9|-|TRBD1|TRBJ1-1
TGTGCCAGCAGCTTAACAGGGGGCGCCGGGGAAGCTTTCTTT
CASSLTGGAGEAFF
>TRBV5-1|many|TRBD2|TRBJ2-3
TGCGCCAGCAGCCTAACCATGACTAGCGGGGACGGAGATACGCAGTATTTT
CASSLTMTSGDGDTQYF
>TRBV6-2/TRBV6-3|-|TRBD2|TRBJ2-5
TGTGCCAGCAGCCCCGGGACTAGCGGACTCAAGACCCAGTACTTC
CASSPGTSGLKTQYF
>TRBV5-5|-|-|TRBJ2-5
TGTGCCAGCACCCCTCTAGAAAGCAGGGAACAGACCCAGTACTTC
CASTPLESREQTQYF
>TRBV4-3|-|-|TRBJ2-7
TGCGCCAGCAGCCAAGATATTGTCAGCGCCTACGAGCAGTACTTC
CASSQDIVSAYEQYF
>TRBV5-4|-|-|TRBJ1-2
TGTGCCAGCAGCTTTAGCAGGGCCTATGGCTACACCTTC
CASSFSRAYGYTF
>TRBV9|-|-|TRBJ2-7
TGTGCCAGCAGCGTGGGGCAGGACAGCTCCTACGAGCAGTACTTC
CASSVGQDSSYEQYF
>TRBV7-9|few|TRBD1|TRBJ1-5
TGTGCCACGGGGACAGAAGGCAATCAGCCCCAGCATTTT
CATGTEGNQPQHF
>TRBV5-6|-|TRBD1|TRBJ2-7
TGTGCCAGCAGCTATTGGGACAGGGTTTCCTCCCACTTC
CASSYWDRVSSHF
>TRBV20-1|-|-|TRBJ1-2
TGCAGTGCACAGATTAACTATGGCTACACCTTC
CSAQINYGYTF
>TRBV13|-|TRBD1|TRBJ1-2
TGTGCCAGCAGCCTCAGACAGGGCCCATTCGTGTATGGCTACACCTTC
CASSLRQGPFVYGYTF
>TRBV5-1|-|-|TRBJ2-7
TGCGCCAGCAGCTTGAAGCTTTCTAGCGCCACTACCTCCTACGAGCAGTACTTC
CASSLKLSSATTSYEQYF
>TRBV5-1|-|TRBD1|TRBJ1-5
TGCGCCAGCAGCTTGACAGGGGGAGTTCGCAATCAGCCCCAGCATTTT
CASSLTGGVRNQPQHF
>TRBV6-1|-|TRBD1|TRBJ2-7
TGTGCCAGCAGTGGATTGGGGACAGGAACTTACCACGAGCAGTACTTC
CASSGLGTGTYHEQYF
>TRBV11-3|-|-|TRBJ2-5
TGTGCCAGCAGCTTGGGCTCTGGGGGGGAGACCCAGTACTTC
CASSLGSGGETQYF
>TRBV6-5|-|-|TRBJ2-5
TGTGCCAGCACGCCAACTGGGGGCACAGAGACCCAGTACTTC
CASTPTGGTETQYF
>TRBV5-4|-|-|TRBJ2-3
TGTGCCAGCAGCCCCGAGGTTGGCTCAGATACGCAGTATTTT
CASSPEVGSDTQYF